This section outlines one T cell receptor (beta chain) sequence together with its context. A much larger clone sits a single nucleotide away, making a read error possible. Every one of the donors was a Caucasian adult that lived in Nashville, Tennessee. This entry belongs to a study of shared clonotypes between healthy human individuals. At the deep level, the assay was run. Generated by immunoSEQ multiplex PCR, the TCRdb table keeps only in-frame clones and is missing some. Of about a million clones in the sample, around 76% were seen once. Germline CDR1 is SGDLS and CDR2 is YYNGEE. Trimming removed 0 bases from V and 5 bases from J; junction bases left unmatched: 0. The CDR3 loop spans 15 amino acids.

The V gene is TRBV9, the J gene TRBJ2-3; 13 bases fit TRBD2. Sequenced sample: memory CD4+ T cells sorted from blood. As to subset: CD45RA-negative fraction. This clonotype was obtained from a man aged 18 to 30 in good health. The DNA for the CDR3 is TGTGCCAGCAGCGTAGGGACTAGCGGGAGAGATACGCAGTATTTT. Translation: CASSVGTSGRDTQYF.